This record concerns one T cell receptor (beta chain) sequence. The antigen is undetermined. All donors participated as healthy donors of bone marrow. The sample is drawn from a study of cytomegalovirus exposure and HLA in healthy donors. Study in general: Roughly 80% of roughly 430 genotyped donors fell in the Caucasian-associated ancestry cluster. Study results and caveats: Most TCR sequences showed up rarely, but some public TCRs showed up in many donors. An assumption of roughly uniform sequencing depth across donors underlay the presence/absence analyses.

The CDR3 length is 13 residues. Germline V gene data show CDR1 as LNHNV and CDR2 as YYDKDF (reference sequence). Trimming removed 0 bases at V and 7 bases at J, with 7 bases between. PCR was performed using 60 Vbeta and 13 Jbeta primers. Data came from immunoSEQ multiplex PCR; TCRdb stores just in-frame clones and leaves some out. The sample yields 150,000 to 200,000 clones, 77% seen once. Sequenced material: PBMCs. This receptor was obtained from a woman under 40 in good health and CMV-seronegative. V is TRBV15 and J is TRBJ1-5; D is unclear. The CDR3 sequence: CATSRDGGQPQHF. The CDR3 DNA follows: TGTGCCACCAGCAGAGATGGAGGGCAGCCCCAGCATTTT.